This T cell receptor (beta chain) appears in the sequencing data of a study of CD8 T cells in Susac syndrome. Reverse transcription of roughly 0.45 to 1 ug RNA used random hexamers. TCRdb passed the immunoSEQ multiplex PCR reads through MiXCR, listing each CDR3 protein once. The sample consists of about 90,000 distinct CDR3 sequences, roughly 95% of them appearing once. This CDR3 has 16 residues. V lost 5 bases to trimming and J lost 0 bases, with 14 bases between them. The material sequenced was CD8+ T cells from PBMCs. The sequence derives from a human donor with Susac syndrome. This chain connects TRBV12-3 or TRBV12-4 to TRBJ2-1, with TRBD1 as a possible D gene (6 bases). CDR3 residues: CASSPGQPGSYNEQFF. The CDR3 nucleotides are TGTGCCAGCAGTCCCGGACAGCCAGGCTCCTACAATGAGCAGTTCTTC.